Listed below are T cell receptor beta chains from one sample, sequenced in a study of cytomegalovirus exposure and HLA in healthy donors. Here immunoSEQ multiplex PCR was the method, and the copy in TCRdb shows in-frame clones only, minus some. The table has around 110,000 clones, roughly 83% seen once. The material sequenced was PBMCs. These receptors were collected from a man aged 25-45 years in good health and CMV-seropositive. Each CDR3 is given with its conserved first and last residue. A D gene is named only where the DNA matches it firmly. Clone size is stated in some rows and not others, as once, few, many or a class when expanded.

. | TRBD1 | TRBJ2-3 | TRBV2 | CASSAHRGADTQYF | TGTGCCAGCAGTGCCCACAGGGGAGCAGATACGCAGTATTTT
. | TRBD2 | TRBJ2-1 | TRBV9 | CASSDAGGPHEQFF | TGTGCCAGCAGCGACGCGGGGGGGCCCCATGAGCAGTTCTTC
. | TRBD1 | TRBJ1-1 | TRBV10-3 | CAIRGHRGNTEAFF | TGTGCCATCAGAGGACACAGGGGGAACACTGAAGCTTTCTTT
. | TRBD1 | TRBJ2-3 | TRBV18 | CASSQARTGGGTDTQYF | TGTGCCAGCTCACAAGCCCGGACAGGCGGAGGTACAGATACGCAGTATTTT
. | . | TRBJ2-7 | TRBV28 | CASSPQVYSYEQYF | TGTGCCAGCAGTCCGCAGGTCTACTCCTACGAGCAGTACTTC
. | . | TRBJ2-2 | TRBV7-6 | CASSLRSGANTGELFF | TGTGCCAGCAGCTTAAGGTCGGGGGCGAACACCGGGGAGCTGTTTTTT
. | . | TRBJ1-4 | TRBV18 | CASSAGMLEKLFF | TGTGCCAGCTCGGCAGGGATGCTAGAAAAACTGTTTTTT
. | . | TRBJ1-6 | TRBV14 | CASSQAVHNSPLHF | TGTGCCAGCAGCCAAGCGGTTCATAATTCACCCCTCCACTTT
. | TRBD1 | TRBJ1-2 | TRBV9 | CASSAGAGTGHYGYTF | TGTGCCAGCAGCGCAGGCGCCGGGACAGGCCACTATGGCTACACCTTC
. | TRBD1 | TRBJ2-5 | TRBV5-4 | CASSLPTGIQETQYF | TGTGCCAGCAGCCTTCCGACAGGGATCCAAGAGACCCAGTACTTC
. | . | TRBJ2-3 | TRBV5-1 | CASSLGDIGGTDTQYF | TGCGCCAGCAGCTTGGGGGACATTGGGGGCACAGATACGCAGTATTTT
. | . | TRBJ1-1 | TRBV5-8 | CASRINRDTEAFF | TGTGCCAGCAGGATCAACAGGGACACTGAAGCTTTCTTT
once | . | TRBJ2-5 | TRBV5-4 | CASSLHTKETQYF | TGTGCCAGCAGCTTACATACCAAGGAGACCCAGTACTTC
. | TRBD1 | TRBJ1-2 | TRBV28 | CASSGTGGPLYGYTF | TGTGCCAGCAGTGGAACAGGGGGTCCTCTCTATGGCTACACCTTC
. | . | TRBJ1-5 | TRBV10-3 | CAISESAGDGQPQHF | TGTGCCATCAGTGAGTCGGCAGGGGATGGTCAGCCCCAGCATTTT
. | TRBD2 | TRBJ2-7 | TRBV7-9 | CSSSYGTSSREGNEQYF | TGTTCCAGCAGCTACGGGACTAGCAGCCGAGAGGGGAACGAGCAGTACTTC
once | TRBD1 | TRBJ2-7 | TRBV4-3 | CASSQDISGTGGTYEQYF | TGCGCCAGCAGCCAAGATATATCAGGGACAGGGGGAACTTACGAGCAGTACTTC
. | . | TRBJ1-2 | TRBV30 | CAWYWPGEYGYTF | TGTGCCTGGTACTGGCCGGGGGAGTATGGCTACACCTTC
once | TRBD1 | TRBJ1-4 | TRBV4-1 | CASSQGTGGWANEKLFF | TGCGCCAGCAGCCAAGGGACAGGGGGCTGGGCTAATGAAAAACTGTTTTTT
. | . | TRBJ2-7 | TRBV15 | CATSTPFGEQYF | TGTGCCACCAGCACCCCCTTCGGCGAGCAGTACTTC
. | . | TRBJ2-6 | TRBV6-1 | CASSEVGRKRLLLTF | TGTGCCAGCAGTGAAGTCGGGCGCAAGCGGTTGCTCCTGACTTTC
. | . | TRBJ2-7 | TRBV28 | CASSLAYEQYF | TGTGCCAGCAGTTTGGCTTACGAGCAGTACTTC
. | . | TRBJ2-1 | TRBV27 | CASSLGRVLNEQFF | TGTGCCAGCAGTTTAGGTAGAGTCCTGAATGAGCAGTTCTTC
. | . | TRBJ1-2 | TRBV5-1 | CASSERGSPKDYGYTF | TGCGCCAGCAGCGAACGGGGTTCCCCGAAGGACTATGGCTACACCTTC
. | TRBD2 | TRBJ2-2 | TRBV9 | CASSLAGGPTGELFF | TGTGCCAGCAGCCTCGCGGGAGGGCCCACCGGGGAGCTGTTTTTT
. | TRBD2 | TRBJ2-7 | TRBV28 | CASSLLAGVLEQYF | TGTGCCAGCAGTCTCCTAGCGGGAGTCCTCGAGCAGTACTTC
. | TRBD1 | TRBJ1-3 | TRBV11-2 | CASSGRQGRYLGSGNTIYF | TGTGCCAGCAGCGGCCGACAGGGCAGATATTTAGGTTCTGGAAACACCATATATTTT
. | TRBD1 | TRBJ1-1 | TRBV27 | CAILRDSRPRMNTEAFF | TGTGCCATCCTCCGGGACAGCCGGCCAAGGATGAACACTGAAGCTTTCTTT
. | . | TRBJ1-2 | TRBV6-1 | CASSEAGGWGGYTF | TGTGCCAGCAGTGAAGCTGGGGGGTGGGGTGGCTACACCTTC
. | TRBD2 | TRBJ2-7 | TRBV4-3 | CASSQDAREGEQYF | TGCGCCAGCAGCCAAGATGCCAGGGAGGGCGAGCAGTACTTC
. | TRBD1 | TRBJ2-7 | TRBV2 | CASSDRDRGYEQYF | TGTGCCAGCAGTGACCGGGACAGGGGTTACGAGCAGTACTTC
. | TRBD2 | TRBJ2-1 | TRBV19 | CASSITAGGYNEQFF | TGTGCCAGTAGTATAACAGCGGGAGGCTACAATGAGCAGTTCTTC
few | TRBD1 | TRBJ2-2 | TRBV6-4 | CASSEIGTETGELFF | TGTGCCAGCAGTGAAATAGGGACAGAAACCGGGGAGCTGTTTTTT
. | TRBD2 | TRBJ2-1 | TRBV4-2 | CASSRSTSGRAVEQFF | TGTGCCAGCAGCCGGTCGACTAGCGGGAGGGCAGTTGAGCAGTTCTTC
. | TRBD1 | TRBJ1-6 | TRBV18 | CASSPTGNFNSPLHF | TGTGCCAGCTCACCGACAGGGAATTTTAATTCACCCCTCCACTTT
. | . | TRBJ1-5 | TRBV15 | CATSRSLGGPQHF | TGTGCCACCAGCAGATCCCTAGGGGGGCCCCAGCATTTT
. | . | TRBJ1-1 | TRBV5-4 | CASSHITSGNTEAFF | TGTGCCAGCAGCCACATTACTTCAGGGAACACTGAAGCTTTCTTT
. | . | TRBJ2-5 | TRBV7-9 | CSSSLTDQETQYF | TGTTCCAGCAGCTTAACAGACCAAGAGACCCAGTACTTC
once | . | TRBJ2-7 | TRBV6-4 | CASTILLQGGSYEQYF | TGTGCCAGCACCATCCTATTGCAGGGGGGATCCTACGAGCAGTACTTC
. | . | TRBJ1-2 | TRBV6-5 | CASSAREENGYTF | TGTGCCAGCAGTGCCCGGGAAGAGAATGGCTACACCTTC
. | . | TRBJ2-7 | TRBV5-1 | CASSPGGRSVGYEQYF | TGCGCCAGCAGCCCCGGGGGGCGAAGTGTTGGCTACGAGCAGTACTTC
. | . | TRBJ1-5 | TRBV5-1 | CASSLMPGVPQHF | TGCGCCAGCAGCCTGATGCCGGGGGTTCCCCAGCATTTT
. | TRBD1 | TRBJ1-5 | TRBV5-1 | CASSTDGTGYQPQHF | TGCGCCAGCAGCACCGACGGGACAGGGTATCAGCCCCAGCATTTT
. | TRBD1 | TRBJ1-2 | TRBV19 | CASSKWDREGGYTF | TGTGCCAGTAGTAAATGGGACAGGGAGGGAGGCTACACCTTC
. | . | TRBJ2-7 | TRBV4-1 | CASSRLLQADYEQYF | TGCGCCAGCAGCCGACTACTCCAAGCTGACTACGAGCAGTACTTC
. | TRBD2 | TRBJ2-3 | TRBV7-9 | CASSYLAGTDTQYF | TGTGCCAGCAGCTATCTAGCGGGCACAGATACGCAGTATTTT
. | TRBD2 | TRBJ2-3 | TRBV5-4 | CASSVLGGAGDTQYF | TGTGCCAGCAGCGTCCTGGGCGGAGCGGGGGATACGCAGTATTTT
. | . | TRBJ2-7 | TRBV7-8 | CASSFAGTELKYF | TGTGCCAGCAGCTTCGCGGGGACCGAATTGAAGTACTTC
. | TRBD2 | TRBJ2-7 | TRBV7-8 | CASSLAFTLLAGVSLEQYF | TGTGCCAGCAGCTTAGCCTTCACCTTACTAGCGGGAGTGTCTCTCGAGCAGTACTTC
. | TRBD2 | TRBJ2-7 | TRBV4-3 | CASSQDLGLAGVEQYF | TGCGCCAGCAGCCAAGATTTGGGCCTAGCGGGAGTCGAGCAGTACTTC
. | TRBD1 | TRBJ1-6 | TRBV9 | CASSDRGGNSPLHF | TGTGCCAGCAGCGACAGGGGAGGTAATTCACCCCTCCACTTT
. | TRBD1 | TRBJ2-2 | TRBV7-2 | CASSRDRNTGELFF | TGTGCCAGCAGCCGGGACAGGAACACCGGGGAGCTGTTTTTT
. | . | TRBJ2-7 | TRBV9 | CASSVGRTGLYEQYF | TGTGCCAGCAGCGTAGGCCGCACAGGGCTCTACGAGCAGTACTTC
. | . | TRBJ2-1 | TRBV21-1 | CASSIGLAGAMSSYNEQFF | TGTGCCAGCAGCATAGGACTAGCGGGAGCCATGAGCTCCTACAATGAGCAGTTCTTC
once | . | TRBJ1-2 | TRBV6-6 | CASTLNFDGYTF | TGTGCCAGCACTCTCAACTTCGATGGCTACACCTTC
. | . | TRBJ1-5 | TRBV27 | CASSLGGGYNQPQHF | TGTGCCAGCAGTTTAGGGGGAGGCTACAATCAGCCCCAGCATTTT
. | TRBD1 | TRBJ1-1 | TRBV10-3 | CAISRQGDNTEAFF | TGTGCCATCAGCCGACAGGGAGACAACACTGAAGCTTTCTTT
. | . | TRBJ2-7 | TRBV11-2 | CASSWGVDRLYEQYF | TGTGCCAGCAGCTGGGGCGTGGACAGACTATACGAGCAGTACTTC
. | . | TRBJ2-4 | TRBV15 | CATSRDQAGENSQYF | TGTGCCACCAGCAGAGATCAGGCAGGGGAAAACAGTCAGTACTTC